Given below is one T cell receptor beta chain in context. Its antigen is unidentified. The CDR3 is 21 amino acids. The germline V gene encodes CDR1 MDHEN and CDR2 SYDVKM. Trimming took 3 bases from V and 4 from J; bases not matched to a gene: 17. This entry comes from a study of cytomegalovirus exposure and HLA in healthy donors. Study-wide results and caveats: Per a later analysis, 15,000 to 20,000 TCR beta sequences showed association with HLA alleles at 0.05 false discovery rate.

The PCR contained 60 Vbeta and 13 Jbeta primers. Sequencing was performed with immunoSEQ multiplex PCR; in TCRdb, only in-frame clones are kept and a portion is missing. The table lists 80,000 to 100,000 clones, around 73% of them singletons. This receptor was obtained from a female donor in good health and CMV-seronegative. The sample taken for sequencing was PBMCs. The rearrangement uses TRBV28 and TRBJ2-1, with 14 bases fitting TRBD2. The CDR3 region is CASSFFLSPGLAGEVYNEQFF. The CDR3 coding sequence is TGTGCCAGCAGTTTTTTTCTCAGCCCGGGACTAGCGGGAGAGGTGTACAATGAGCAGTTCTTC.